The 24 T cell receptor beta chains listed next were all sequenced from one sample in a study of blood T cell repertoires in COVID-19. Assay: immunoSEQ multiplex PCR; the TCRdb copy retains only in-frame clones and omits some. The sample records 90,000 to 150,000 clones, roughly 87% being singletons. The sequencing sample was made of peripheral blood. These receptor sequences come from a human donor in a cohort sampled during active COVID-19.

This chain connects TRBV11-2 to TRBJ2-1, with 9 bases matching TRBD2. CDR3 length: 16 residues. The V gene's germline CDR1 is SGHAT and CDR2 FQNNGV. V was clipped by 7 bases and J by 0 bases; unmatched bases: 7. Written as DNA, the CDR3 is TGTGCCAGCACCCCAAGCGGGAGGAACTCCTACAATGAGCAGTTCTTC. Translating it yields CASTPSGRNSYNEQFF. Based on the CDR3 plus reference TRBV11-2 and TRBJ2-1, the full variable domain is EAGVAQSPRYKIIEKRQSVAFWCNPISGHATLYWYQQILGQGPKLLIQFQNNGVVDDSQLPKDRFSAERLKGVDSTLKIQPAKLEDSAVYLCASTPSGRNSYNEQFFGPGTRLTVL.

The chain recombines TRBV6-5 with TRBJ2-1; TRBD2 matches 7 bases. In germline, CDR1 is MNHEY, CDR2 SVGAGI. Unmatched junction bases numbered 9, after V lost 10 bases and J lost 3 bases. The CDR3 is 14 residues long. This CDR3 is CAIRQLAVYNEQFF. In DNA, the CDR3 is TGTGCCATAAGACAGCTAGCGGTCTACAATGAGCAGTTCTTC.

The sample holds one count of this clone. V is TRBV5-1 and J is TRBJ2-2; 7 nucleotides line up with TRBD1. V lost 5 bases, J lost 0 bases, and 4 bases stayed unmatched. Germline CDR1 and CDR2: SGHRS and YFSETQ. This CDR3 spans 15 amino acids. CDR3 nucleotide sequence: TGCGCCAGCAGAACGGGACAGCCGAACACCGGGGAGCTGTTTTTT. Amino acid sequence: CASRTGQPNTGELFF.

This rearrangement joins TRBV7-6 to TRBJ2-7; tentative D call: TRBD2 (5 bases). CDR1 SGHVS and CDR2 FNYEAQ come from the germline V gene. Trimming took off 0 bases at V and 0 bases at J, with 9 bases between the two ends. The CDR3 loop spans 15 amino acids. The CDR3 DNA sequence: TGTGCCAGCAGCTTAGCTCCTAGCAGCTCCTACGAGCAGTACTTC. Its protein is CASSLAPSSSYEQYF. Full variable domain (rest looked up from reference TRBV7-6 and TRBJ2-7): GAGVSQSPRYKVTKRGQDVALRCDPISGHVSLYWYRQALGQGPEFLTYFNYEAQQDKSGLPNDRFSAERPEGSISTLTIQRTEQRDSAMYRCASSLAPSSSYEQYFGPGTRLTVT.

The rearrangement links TRBV14 to TRBJ2-5; D is undetermined. Germline V gives CDR1 SGHDN, CDR2 FVKESK. The CDR3 covers 14 residues. V gave up 3 bases and J gave up 0 bases, with 8 bases separating them. In nucleotides, the CDR3 is TGTGCCAGCAGCCAGTCAGGATACCAAGAGACCCAGTACTTC. Its translation is CASSQSGYQETQYF.

The chain carries TRBV5-5 and TRBJ2-7, with TRBD1 identical over 7 bases. With V trimmed by 4 bases and J by 0 bases, 7 bases remained unmatched. Germline V lookup: CDR1 SGHKS, CDR2 YYEKEE (reference sequence). The CDR3 loop spans 15 amino acids. CDR3 amino acids: CASSPDRVGSYEQYF. The CDR3 DNA follows: TGTGCCAGCAGCCCCGACAGGGTGGGCTCCTACGAGCAGTACTTC.

This chain connects TRBV11-2 to TRBJ2-6, with unresolved D. The CDR3 is made up of 14 amino acids. The V end lost 1 base, the J end lost 2 bases, and 3 bases lay between the germline ends. The V gene's germline CDR1 is SGHAT and CDR2 FQNNGV. CDR3 amino acids: CASSLAPGANVLTF. In nucleotides, the CDR3 is TGTGCCAGCAGCTTAGCTCCTGGGGCCAACGTCCTGACTTTC.

This sequence joins TRBV27 and TRBJ2-2; 8 bases fit TRBD1. The CDR3 is 15 amino acids. CDR1 is MNHEY, CDR2 SMNVEV, per germline (reference sequence). The J segment lost 5 bases and the V segment lost 5 bases, leaving 7 bases of the junction unmatched. Here the CDR3 DNA reads TGTGCCAGCAGTGGGGCGACAGGGGTGACCGGGGAGCTGTTTTTT. Encoded protein: CASSGATGVTGELFF.

The genes are TRBV7-2 and TRBJ2-5; D is perhaps TRBD2 (6 bases). The CDR3 covers 15 residues. CDR1 SGHTA and CDR2 FQGNSA come from the germline V gene. V lost 0 bases to trimming and J lost 6 bases, with 14 bases between them. The CDR3 loop reads CASSLATFGGKTQYF. CDR3 in DNA: TGTGCCAGCAGCTTAGCAACTTTCGGGGGTAAGACCCAGTACTTC.

This clone was seen more than once but under ten times. The gene calls are TRBV28 and TRBJ1-6; weak D call: TRBD1 (6 bases). The length of the CDR3 is 14 residues. The germline V gene has CDR1 MDHEN and CDR2 SYDVKM. V was clipped by 7 bases and J by 9 bases, with 16 bases between them. The CDR3 DNA reads TGTGCCAGCACCTACAGGGATCTTCTTTCACCCCTCCACTTT. It encodes CASTYRDLLSPLHF.

This clone came up once. CDR3 DNA sequence: TGTGCCAGCAGCTACGGGGGGAATCCTAACTATGGCTACACCTTC. It encodes CASSYGGNPNYGYTF. The chain links TRBV9 to TRBJ1-2, with a possible D match to TRBD1 (5 bases). V gave up 4 bases and J gave up 0 bases, with 13 bases separating them. Germline CDR1 is SGDLS and CDR2 is YYNGEE. The CDR3 is 15 residues long.

This CDR3 reads CASSLDVNNEQFF. Here the CDR3 DNA reads TGTGCCAGCAGCTTAGACGTTAACAATGAGCAGTTCTTC. The chain joins TRBV11-2 to TRBJ2-1; D unresolved. Looked up from germline, CDR1 is SGHAT and CDR2 is FQNNGV. V was shortened by 0 bases and J by 5 bases, with 5 bases between the two germline ends. This CDR3 comprises 13 residues.

The genes are TRBV23-1 and TRBJ1-5; D is uncertain. TRBV23-1 is an open reading frame whose function is uncertain. This CDR3 contains 15 residues. V was shortened by 8 bases and J by 0 bases, with 14 bases between the two germline ends. CDR3 sequence reads: CASRLPRLSNQPQHF. In DNA, the CDR3 is TGCGCCAGCCGTCTGCCGCGACTTAGCAATCAGCCCCAGCATTTT.

The chain couples TRBV5-1 to TRBJ1-1; unclear D gene. Trimming removed 7 bases from V and 3 bases from J, with 10 bases in between. The CDR3 has 12 amino acids. Germline assignment: CDR1 SGHRS and CDR2 YFSETQ. In nucleotides, the CDR3 is TGCGCCAGCCGCGTGCGGGACACTGAAGCTTTCTTT. Protein product: CASRVRDTEAFF.

The rearrangement joins TRBV5-8 to TRBJ2-1; the match to TRBD2 covers 10 bases. V lost 4 bases, J lost 1 base, and 8 bases stayed unmatched. The length of the CDR3 is 17 residues. Germline CDR1 SGHTS, CDR2 YDEGEE. CDR3 loop: CASSRRAGGGSYNEQFF. DNA of the CDR3: TGTGCCAGCAGCCGTAGAGCGGGAGGGGGGTCCTACAATGAGCAGTTCTTC. Full variable domain (rest looked up from reference TRBV5-8 and TRBJ2-1): EAGVTQSPTHLIKTRGQQATLRCSPISGHTSVYWYQQALGLGLQFLLWYDEGEERNRGNFPPRFSGRQFPNYSSELNVNALELEDSALYLCASSRRAGGGSYNEQFFGPGTRLTVL.

The rearrangement uses TRBV4-1 and TRBJ2-7; possibly TRBD2 for D (6 bases). The germline V and J ends were trimmed by 1 base and 2 bases, with 15 bases remaining between them. Germline values: CDR1 MGHRA, CDR2 YSYEKL. This CDR3 spans 16 amino acids. The CDR3 reads CASSQVKLADTYEQYF. CDR3 in DNA: TGCGCCAGCAGCCAAGTCAAATTAGCGGACACCTACGAGCAGTACTTC.

The V call is TRBV29-1, the J call TRBJ2-7; TRBD1 aligns across 9 bases. The CDR3 runs to 14 residues. V lost 7 bases and J lost 2; bases outside the gene matches: 9. Germline V gives CDR1 SQVTM, CDR2 ANQGSEA. CDR3 sequence (DNA): TGCAGCGCAAGCCGGGACAGGGTTCCCTACGAGCAGTACTTC. This encodes CSASRDRVPYEQYF.

The chain uses TRBV27 and TRBJ2-6, with TRBD1 matching 8 bases. Germline V gene sequence: CDR1 MNHEY, CDR2 SMNVEV (reference sequence). The CDR3 length is 19 residues. The V and J ends lost 2 bases and 0 bases, in that order; junction bases with no gene match: 9. CDR3: CASSLRTGSVNSGANVLTF. The CDR3 nucleotides read TGTGCCAGCAGTTTACGGACAGGGTCCGTAAACTCTGGGGCCAACGTCCTGACTTTC.

This chain joins TRBV24-1 and TRBJ2-1, with 16 bases aligning to TRBD2. The ends lost 9 bases at V and 8 bases at J; junction bases unmatched: 9. Germline V lookup: CDR1 KGHDR, CDR2 SFDVKD. CDR3 length equals 16 residues. CDR3 loop: CATEGTSGRASDEQFF. In nucleotides, the CDR3 is TGTGCCACCGAGGGGACTAGCGGGAGGGCCTCTGATGAGCAGTTCTTC.

The chain combines TRBV10-2 with TRBJ1-5; 8 bases map to TRBD1. CDR3 length equals 14 residues. J was trimmed by 7 bases and V by 4 bases; bases with no gene match: 6. CDR1 is WSHSY, CDR2 SAAADI, per germline. CDR3 sequence (DNA): TGCGCCAGCAGTGCCGACAGGGGAGGACAGCCCCAGCATTTT. Translating it yields CASSADRGGQPQHF.

The CDR3 DNA sequence: TGTGCCAGCAGTTTATTAAGGGGTCGCGATGAGCAGTTCTTC. Amino acid sequence: CASSLLRGRDEQFF. The rearrangement uses TRBV28 and TRBJ2-1; a possible D gene is TRBD1 (5 bases). Trimming pared 1 base from V and 8 bases from J, leaving 12 bases between. Germline V CDR1 and CDR2: MDHEN, SYDVKM. The CDR3 is 14 amino acids. The variable domain in full, with the rest retrieved from reference TRBV28 and TRBJ2-1, is DVKVTQSSRYLVKRTGEKVFLECVQDMDHENMFWYRQDPGLGLRLIYFSYDVKMKEKGDIPEGYSVSREKKERFSLILESASTNQTSMYLCASSLLRGRDEQFFGPGTRLTVL.

This sequence joins TRBV29-1 and TRBJ2-1, with 8 bases fitting TRBD2. V dropped 4 bases and J dropped 3; count of bases not matched to a gene: 8. Germline values: CDR1 SQVTM, CDR2 ANQGSEA. CDR3 length: 15 residues. The DNA for the CDR3 is TGCAGCGTTGTCGCGGGGGGCCTGTACTACAATGAGCAGTTCTTC. Its protein is CSVVAGGLYYNEQFF.

The chain combines TRBV9 with TRBJ2-7; 7 bases are a match to TRBD1. The V gene's germline CDR1 is SGDLS and CDR2 YYNGEE. J gave up 3 bases and V 9 bases, and 12 bases lay outside the gene matches. The CDR3 contains 14 residues. The CDR3 reads CATLDRATYYEQYF. In DNA form, the CDR3 reads TGTGCCACCCTAGACAGGGCCACCTACTACGAGCAGTACTTC.

This sequence joins TRBV18 and TRBJ2-2; 7 nucleotides line up with TRBD2. This CDR3 is built from 19 residues. The germline CDR1 and CDR2 sequences are KGHSH and LQKENI. With 9 bases clipped from V and 2 bases from J, the junction kept 21 bases outside the gene matches. The CDR3 sequence: CASPKQGVPSGVNTGELFF. CDR3 nucleotides: TGTGCCAGTCCTAAGCAGGGTGTGCCTAGCGGAGTAAACACCGGGGAGCTGTTTTTT.